This passage covers 13 T cell receptor beta chains from one sample sequenced in a study of blood T cell repertoires in COVID-19. Sequencing was performed with immunoSEQ multiplex PCR; in TCRdb, only in-frame clones are kept and a portion is missing. The repertoire holds about 190,000 clones, with roughly 90% as singletons. The sample was peripheral blood. These receptors originate from a man aged 35 to 55 with acute or convalescent COVID-19.

The V call is TRBV28, the J call TRBJ1-1; no firm D call. In germline, CDR1 is MDHEN, CDR2 SYDVKM. The CDR3 extends over 16 amino acids. Trimming removed 7 bases from V and 4 bases from J, with 22 bases in between. The CDR3 nucleotides are TGTGCCAGCATAACGGTAAGAGGGCGAGGCGTCACTGAAGCTTTCTTT. Its translation: CASITVRGRGVTEAFF.

This clone was found once. The CDR3 protein is CASSPATGAGEKLFF. The CDR3 DNA reads as TGTGCCAGCAGCCCCGCGACAGGAGCGGGGGAAAAACTGTTTTTT. The chain carries TRBV9 and TRBJ1-4; perhaps TRBD1 as D (6 bases). The CDR3 is made up of 15 amino acids. Looked up from germline, CDR1 is SGDLS and CDR2 is YYNGEE. Trimming stripped 4 bases from V and 8 bases from J, with 18 bases between.

V gene TRBV6-6 combines with J gene TRBJ2-5; D perhaps matches TRBD2 (7 bases). This CDR3 contains 14 residues. The V end lost 7 bases, the J end lost 5 bases, and 17 bases lay between the germline ends. In germline, CDR1 is MNHNY, CDR2 SVGAGI (reference sequence). CDR3 amino acids: CASTRGGAWETQYF. CDR3 in DNA: TGTGCCAGCACCCGAGGGGGGGCCTGGGAGACCCAGTACTTC.

CDR3 sequence (DNA): TGTGCCAGCAGTCCGGGGAGCCCCACAGATACGCAGTATTTT. Translating gives CASSPGSPTDTQYF. The chain combines TRBV27 with TRBJ2-3, with D maybe TRBD2 (5 bases). The V end was cut by 5 bases, the J end by 2 bases, with 11 bases between. CDR1 and CDR2 (germline): MNHEY, SMNVEV (reference sequence). CDR3 length: 14 residues.

The V call is TRBV6-5, the J call TRBJ2-3; 9 bases are shared with TRBD2. Germline V CDR1 and CDR2: MNHEY, SVGAGI. CDR3 length equals 13 residues. The J segment lost 4 bases and the V segment lost 7 bases, leaving 3 bases of the junction unmatched. As DNA, the CDR3 is TGTGCCAGCATGCGGGGGGGCTCAGATACGCAGTATTTT. Its translation is CASMRGGSDTQYF.

The chain is built from TRBV24-1 and TRBJ2-5, with D possibly matching TRBD1 (6 bases). Germline values: CDR1 KGHDR, CDR2 SFDVKD. Trimming pared 3 bases from V and 3 bases from J, leaving 13 bases between. This CDR3 comprises 15 residues. The CDR3 DNA reads TGTGCCACCAGTGATGACGACAGGCGCGAAGAGACCCAGTACTTC. Translating it yields CATSDDDRREETQYF.

The chain combines TRBV7-2 with TRBJ2-7; TRBD2 is a possible D gene (5 bases). The CDR3 contains 14 residues. Deletions cut 3 bases from V and 3 bases from J, with 12 bases between. The germline V gene has CDR1 SGHTA and CDR2 FQGNSA. The CDR3 DNA follows: TGTGCCAGCAGCTTGGCGGGCCTGCACTACGAGCAGTACTTC. Residues: CASSLAGLHYEQYF.

J is TRBJ1-1 and V is TRBV11-2, with no clear D. Germline V gene lookup returns CDR1 SGHAT and CDR2 FQNNGV. The CDR3 runs to 15 residues. With 7 bases removed from V and 3 bases from J, the gap between germline ends came to 18 bases. CDR3 DNA: TGTGCCAGCACCATGGGCGTCTTGAGGGACACTGAAGCTTTCTTT. Its protein product is CASTMGVLRDTEAFF.

This clone turned up a few times. V is TRBV7-9 and J is TRBJ1-2; D ambiguous. V gave up 5 bases and J gave up 4 bases, with 14 bases separating them. The CDR3 runs 14 residues. Germline loops: CDR1 SEHNR, CDR2 FQNEAQ (reference sequence). Written as DNA, the CDR3 is TGTGCCAGCAGCCGAGAAGAACAGAGCTATGGCTACACCTTC. Translated, it gives CASSREEQSYGYTF.

This sequence joins TRBV9 and TRBJ1-2; the D gene is possibly TRBD1 (6 bases). Trimming removed 4 bases at V and 2 bases at J, with 12 bases between. This CDR3 comprises 14 residues. Germline V gene lookup returns CDR1 SGDLS and CDR2 YYNGEE. CDR3 amino acids: CASSPTDRNYGYTF. The CDR3 nucleotides read TGTGCCAGCAGCCCCACGGACAGAAACTATGGCTACACCTTC.

The rearrangement uses TRBV13 and TRBJ1-2; possible D gene TRBD1, 5 bases. The CDR3 runs 17 residues. The V end was cut by 5 bases, the J end by 3 bases, with 22 bases between. Germline V gene lookup returns CDR1 PRHDT and CDR2 FYEKMQ (reference sequence). The CDR3 loop reads CASSPGGSGLKDYGYTF. As DNA, the CDR3 is TGTGCCAGCAGCCCAGGAGGGTCAGGGCTTAAGGACTATGGCTACACCTTC.

The rearrangement links TRBV20-1 to TRBJ2-5, with D possibly matching TRBD1 (7 bases). The CDR3 has 11 residues. The V gene's germline CDR1 is DFQATT and CDR2 SNEGSKA (reference sequence). The ends were cut back, 6 bases at V and 7 bases at J, with 12 bases in the middle. CDR3 sequence (DNA): TGCAGTGCCGTCCAGGGGGGGACCCAGTACTTC. This codes for CSAVQGGTQYF.

The V gene is TRBV5-1, the J gene TRBJ2-7; the match to TRBD2 covers 15 bases. The CDR3 consists of 17 residues. Germline V gene sequence: CDR1 SGHRS, CDR2 YFSETQ. The trim removed 4 bases at V and 3 bases at J, leaving 8 bases unmatched. Here the CDR3 DNA reads TGCGCCAGCAGCACGGGACTAGCGGGGGGCCTATTCTACGAGCAGTACTTC. Translated: CASSTGLAGGLFYEQYF. Together with reference TRBV5-1 and TRBJ2-7, the CDR3 gives the full variable domain: KAGVTQTPRYLIKTRGQQVTLSCSPISGHRSVSWYQQTPGQGLQFLFEYFSETQRNKGNFPGRFSGRQFSNSRSEMNVSTLELGDSALYLCASSTGLAGGLFYEQYFGPGTRLTVT.